This is a list of T cell receptor beta chains from one sample in a study of cytomegalovirus exposure and HLA in healthy donors. Using immunoSEQ multiplex PCR, the repertoire was profiled, and TCRdb retains in-frame clones only, with some absent. The sample lists more than 95,000 clones, over 60% occurring once. The sequenced sample was PBMCs. The receptors stem from a man aged 25-45 years in good health and CMV-seronegative. Each CDR3 is given with its conserved first and last residue. Each record gives: CDR3 DNA, CDR3 protein, clone size, V gene, D gene, J gene. A D gene is named only where the DNA matches it firmly. Size is omitted from some rows. Given values are once, few, many or a class for expanded clones.

CDR3nt: TGTGCCAGCAGCTTAAGCACCATAACGCTCGAGCAGTACTTC; CDR3aa: CASSLSTITLEQYF; abundance: NA; v_gene: TRBV7-2; d_gene: NA; j_gene: TRBJ2-7
CDR3nt: TGTGCCAGCAGTATTCAGGGGGTCTACGAGCAGTACTTC; CDR3aa: CASSIQGVYEQYF; abundance: NA; v_gene: TRBV28; d_gene: TRBD1; j_gene: TRBJ2-7
CDR3nt: TGTGCCAGCAGACCTACAGGGGAGCGTGGCTACACCTTC; CDR3aa: CASRPTGERGYTF; abundance: NA; v_gene: TRBV6-5; d_gene: TRBD1; j_gene: TRBJ1-2
CDR3nt: TGTGCCAGCTCTTTCCGGGGCACAGATACGCAGTATTTT; CDR3aa: CASSFRGTDTQYF; abundance: NA; v_gene: TRBV27; d_gene: NA; j_gene: TRBJ2-3
CDR3nt: TGTGCCAGCAGCCCCAGGGACAGGGGGAGGGAGCAGTACTTC; CDR3aa: CASSPRDRGREQYF; abundance: NA; v_gene: TRBV7-2; d_gene: TRBD1; j_gene: TRBJ2-7
CDR3nt: TGTGCCAGCAGCTTAGGAGGGACTAGCGGGGGCCCCTCCTACAATGAGCAGTTCTTC; CDR3aa: CASSLGGTSGGPSYNEQFF; abundance: NA; v_gene: TRBV7-8; d_gene: TRBD2; j_gene: TRBJ2-1
CDR3nt: TGCGCCAGCAGCCCCCCAGGTGGGGGGAGTTTGGGCTACACCTTC; CDR3aa: CASSPPGGGSLGYTF; abundance: NA; v_gene: TRBV4-3; d_gene: NA; j_gene: TRBJ1-2
CDR3nt: TGTGCCAGCAGCGACCGGGACAGGGGGCTACTCACGGCCAACGTCCTGACTTTC; CDR3aa: CASSDRDRGLLTANVLTF; abundance: NA; v_gene: TRBV2; d_gene: TRBD1; j_gene: TRBJ2-6
CDR3nt: TGTGCCAGCAGCCCTTTGAACACCGGGGAGCTGTTTTTT; CDR3aa: CASSPLNTGELFF; abundance: NA; v_gene: TRBV11-2; d_gene: NA; j_gene: TRBJ2-2
CDR3nt: TGTGCCAGCAGGGAACAGGGTTTCGAGCAGTACTTC; CDR3aa: CASREQGFEQYF; abundance: NA; v_gene: TRBV6-6; d_gene: NA; j_gene: TRBJ2-7
CDR3nt: TGTGCCAGCAGCTTTTCGCAGGGAGGTAATGAAAAACTGTTTTTT; CDR3aa: CASSFSQGGNEKLFF; abundance: NA; v_gene: TRBV5-4; d_gene: NA; j_gene: TRBJ1-4
CDR3nt: TGTGCCAGCCTGACAGGCAGAAACACCGGGGAGCTGTTTTTT; CDR3aa: CASLTGRNTGELFF; abundance: NA; v_gene: TRBV19; d_gene: NA; j_gene: TRBJ2-2
CDR3nt: TGTGCCAGCAGTTTGGAACAGGGGCTTCTCTACGAGCAGTACTTC; CDR3aa: CASSLEQGLLYEQYF; abundance: few; v_gene: TRBV28; d_gene: TRBD1; j_gene: TRBJ2-7
CDR3nt: TGTGCCAGCAGGGAAGCAGGGAAGGGGACTGAAGCTTTCTTT; CDR3aa: CASREAGKGTEAFF; abundance: NA; v_gene: TRBV6-5; d_gene: NA; j_gene: TRBJ1-1
CDR3nt: TGTGCCAGCAGTCCAGGACAGGCGTACACTGAAGCTTTCTTT; CDR3aa: CASSPGQAYTEAFF; abundance: NA; v_gene: TRBV6-5; d_gene: TRBD1; j_gene: TRBJ1-1
CDR3nt: TGTGCCAGCAGCTTGGACAGGGATCAGCCCCAGCATTTT; CDR3aa: CASSLDRDQPQHF; abundance: few; v_gene: TRBV5-6; d_gene: NA; j_gene: TRBJ1-5
CDR3nt: TGTGCCAGCAGTGAAGGAGGTGGCAATCAGCCCCAGCATTTT; CDR3aa: CASSEGGGNQPQHF; abundance: NA; v_gene: TRBV2; d_gene: NA; j_gene: TRBJ1-5
CDR3nt: TGTGCCAGCAGCCGACAGGTTATAGGAAACAATGAGCAGTTCTTC; CDR3aa: CASSRQVIGNNEQFF; abundance: NA; v_gene: TRBV6-1; d_gene: NA; j_gene: TRBJ2-1
CDR3nt: TGCGCCAGTCGCCTAGCGGGAGGACTTTACAATGAGCAGTTCTTC; CDR3aa: CASRLAGGLYNEQFF; abundance: few; v_gene: TRBV4-1; d_gene: TRBD2; j_gene: TRBJ2-1
CDR3nt: TGTGCCAGCAGCTCAGCGGGGGGGACCTACAATGAGCAGTTCTTC; CDR3aa: CASSSAGGTYNEQFF; abundance: NA; v_gene: TRBV27; d_gene: TRBD2; j_gene: TRBJ2-1
CDR3nt: TGCAGCGTCACAGGGTTGGGGACAGATACGCAGTATTTT; CDR3aa: CSVTGLGTDTQYF; abundance: NA; v_gene: TRBV29-1; d_gene: NA; j_gene: TRBJ2-3
CDR3nt: TGTGCCAGCAGTTTATCGAAAGGGACTGACAACTATGGCTACACCTTC; CDR3aa: CASSLSKGTDNYGYTF; abundance: NA; v_gene: TRBV27; d_gene: NA; j_gene: TRBJ1-2
CDR3nt: TGCGCCAGCAGCTCTACAGGGCCTAGCGGGACAGATACGCAGTATTTT; CDR3aa: CASSSTGPSGTDTQYF; abundance: NA; v_gene: TRBV5-1; d_gene: TRBD2; j_gene: TRBJ2-3
CDR3nt: TGTGCCAGCAGCTTGGCCCCTAGCACCGGGGAGCTGTTTTTT; CDR3aa: CASSLAPSTGELFF; abundance: NA; v_gene: TRBV5-5; d_gene: NA; j_gene: TRBJ2-2
CDR3nt: TGTGCCAGCAGCCTTGGACAGGTCATGAACACTGAAGCTTTCTTT; CDR3aa: CASSLGQVMNTEAFF; abundance: NA; v_gene: TRBV4-2; d_gene: TRBD1; j_gene: TRBJ1-1
CDR3nt: TGTGCCAGCAGCCAGGAATACCAGCCCCAGCATTTT; CDR3aa: CASSQEYQPQHF; abundance: NA; v_gene: TRBV5-5; d_gene: NA; j_gene: TRBJ1-5
CDR3nt: TGTGCCAGCAGTACACAGGGGGCGGTTTCCTACGAGCAGTACTTC; CDR3aa: CASSTQGAVSYEQYF; abundance: NA; v_gene: TRBV5-8; d_gene: TRBD1; j_gene: TRBJ2-7
CDR3nt: TGTGCCAGCAGCAAAAGCGGGGCAGGAGTCAATCAGCCCCAGCATTTT; CDR3aa: CASSKSGAGVNQPQHF; abundance: NA; v_gene: TRBV9; d_gene: NA; j_gene: TRBJ1-5
CDR3nt: TGTGCCTGGAGTGTAGTCGGGACAGGGGGCTACGAGCAGTACTTC; CDR3aa: CAWSVVGTGGYEQYF; abundance: NA; v_gene: TRBV30; d_gene: TRBD1; j_gene: TRBJ2-7
CDR3nt: TGTGCCAGCTCACCCGACAGGGGCGCTTTCTTT; CDR3aa: CASSPDRGAFF; abundance: NA; v_gene: TRBV18; d_gene: TRBD1; j_gene: TRBJ1-1
CDR3nt: TGTGCCAGCAGCCCCCACCGAACAGGGGGCAGGACTGGAAACACCATATATTTT; CDR3aa: CASSPHRTGGRTGNTIYF; abundance: NA; v_gene: TRBV7-2; d_gene: TRBD1; j_gene: TRBJ1-3
CDR3nt: TGTGCCAGCAGCTCGGGACTAGCGGATTACAATGAGCAGTTCTTC; CDR3aa: CASSSGLADYNEQFF; abundance: NA; v_gene: TRBV11-2; d_gene: TRBD2; j_gene: TRBJ2-1
CDR3nt: TGCGCCAGCAGCCAAGCCCGCCTTCGAGCGGGGGGGCCGAGCAATGAGCAGTTCTTC; CDR3aa: CASSQARLRAGGPSNEQFF; abundance: NA; v_gene: TRBV4-3; d_gene: TRBD2; j_gene: TRBJ2-1
CDR3nt: TGTGCCAGCAGTTTTAGCCGGAGTCAACCACTGTACGAGCAGTACTTC; CDR3aa: CASSFSRSQPLYEQYF; abundance: NA; v_gene: TRBV28; d_gene: NA; j_gene: TRBJ2-7
CDR3nt: TGTGCCACCCAGTGGCAGCGGGGCAATCAGCCCCAGCATTTT; CDR3aa: CATQWQRGNQPQHF; abundance: NA; v_gene: TRBV6-1; d_gene: NA; j_gene: TRBJ1-5
CDR3nt: TGTGCCAGCAGCGATCGGGTTACAGATACGCAGTATTTT; CDR3aa: CASSDRVTDTQYF; abundance: NA; v_gene: TRBV2; d_gene: NA; j_gene: TRBJ2-3
CDR3nt: TGTGCCAGTAGTATACGGGAGCAGCCCCAGCATTTT; CDR3aa: CASSIREQPQHF; abundance: NA; v_gene: TRBV19; d_gene: NA; j_gene: TRBJ1-5
CDR3nt: TGTGCCAGCAGCTCGGACAGGAGCTCCTACAATGAGCAGTTCTTC; CDR3aa: CASSSDRSSYNEQFF; abundance: NA; v_gene: TRBV6-5; d_gene: TRBD1; j_gene: TRBJ2-1
CDR3nt: TGTGCCAGCTCTTCGGTCCTCTACGAGCAGTACTTC; CDR3aa: CASSSVLYEQYF; abundance: NA; v_gene: TRBV18; d_gene: NA; j_gene: TRBJ2-7
CDR3nt: TGTGCCATCAGTGAGGAGCGGGAGGTCACAGATACGCAGTATTTT; CDR3aa: CAISEEREVTDTQYF; abundance: NA; v_gene: TRBV10-3; d_gene: TRBD2; j_gene: TRBJ2-3
CDR3nt: TGTGCCAGCAGCTTCTATCTACAGGGGGCGCTGGGCACTGAAGCTTTCTTT; CDR3aa: CASSFYLQGALGTEAFF; abundance: NA; v_gene: TRBV7-2; d_gene: TRBD1; j_gene: TRBJ1-1
CDR3nt: TGTGCCAGCAGCCCCAATTGGGGAGTTGGGACCCAGTACTTC; CDR3aa: CASSPNWGVGTQYF; abundance: NA; v_gene: TRBV11-3; d_gene: NA; j_gene: TRBJ2-5
CDR3nt: TGCGCCAGCAGCTTGTCGGCAGGGCTATTAGGTGAAAAACTGTTTTTT; CDR3aa: CASSLSAGLLGEKLFF; abundance: NA; v_gene: TRBV5-1; d_gene: NA; j_gene: TRBJ1-4
CDR3nt: TGTGCCAGCTCGAGGGACACGAACACTGAAGCTTTCTTT; CDR3aa: CASSRDTNTEAFF; abundance: few; v_gene: TRBV18; d_gene: NA; j_gene: TRBJ1-1
CDR3nt: TGTGCCAGCAGCCCCCCGGGGGGCGGGAATGAAAAACTGTTTTTT; CDR3aa: CASSPPGGGNEKLFF; abundance: NA; v_gene: TRBV6-5; d_gene: NA; j_gene: TRBJ1-4
CDR3nt: TGTGCCAGCAGTTACTCCTCCGGGACATCGGGAAACACCATATATTTT; CDR3aa: CASSYSSGTSGNTIYF; abundance: NA; v_gene: TRBV6-5; d_gene: NA; j_gene: TRBJ1-3